Listed here are 21 T cell receptor beta chains from one sample, sequenced in a study of radiation and T cells in renal cell carcinoma. Described time point: blood 4 weeks post-SBRT, at nephrectomy. Treatment here: 15 Gy SBRT to primary tumor, nephrectomy 4 weeks later. Generated by immunoSEQ multiplex PCR, the TCRdb table keeps only in-frame clones and is missing some. The sample lists 150,000 or so clones; about 85% were seen once. Sample: blood, taken from a patient whose treatment included radiotherapy and nephrectomy. Receptors were obtained from a woman in her 50s with renal cell carcinoma.

The chain has TRBV29-1 and TRBJ1-4; D is possibly TRBD1 (5 bases). Trimming pared 0 bases from V and 10 bases from J, leaving 15 bases between. CDR3 length: 14 residues. Germline V gene data show CDR1 as SQVTM and CDR2 as ANQGSEA. CDR3 amino acids: CSVEDQRAGGKLFF. The CDR3 nucleotides read TGCAGCGTTGAAGATCAGAGGGCCGGGGGAAAACTGTTTTTT.

The chain joins TRBV5-1 to TRBJ2-1; 8 bases line up with TRBD2. CDR3 length: 14 amino acids. The V gene end was trimmed by 2 bases and the J gene end by 8 bases; junction bases not matched to a gene: 6. Germline lookup yields CDR1 SGHRS and CDR2 YFSETQ. CDR3 DNA sequence: TGCGCCAGCAGCTTCCCGGGGGGGCCGTATGAGCAGTTCTTC. Protein sequence: CASSFPGGPYEQFF.

The chain combines TRBV6-1 with TRBJ1-1, with D tentatively TRBD1 (5 bases). There are 14 residues in the CDR3. The germline CDR1 and CDR2 sequences are MNHNS and SASEGT. V gave up 3 bases and J gave up 4 bases, with 12 bases separating them. CDR3 nucleotide sequence: TGTGCCAGCAGTGACAGGGCTATTGGCACTGAAGCTTTCTTT. Its translation: CASSDRAIGTEAFF.

The gene calls are TRBV5-1 and TRBJ2-1; D unclear. V lost 1 base, J lost 0 bases, and 5 bases lay in between. The CDR3 totals 14 residues. CDR1 is SGHRS and CDR2 is YFSETQ in the germline V gene. Written as DNA, the CDR3 is TGCGCCAGCAGCTTGATTAGCTCCTACAATGAGCAGTTCTTC. It is translated as CASSLISSYNEQFF.

The table lists this clone with a few counts. The chain links TRBV5-1 to TRBJ2-5, with D unclear. CDR3 length: 14 residues. Germline CDR1 and CDR2: SGHRS and YFSETQ. The V and J ends lost 4 bases and 3 bases respectively, with 13 bases between them. The CDR3 here is CASSLTGSKETQYF. The CDR3 region has the DNA TGCGCCAGCAGCCTAACCGGGTCTAAAGAGACCCAGTACTTC.

The chain combines TRBV14 with TRBJ2-3; possibly TRBD1 or TRBD2 for D (5 bases each). V was clipped by 4 bases and J by 1 base, with 30 bases between them. The CDR3 is 21 residues long. Germline V gene sequence: CDR1 SGHDN, CDR2 FVKESK. CDR3 DNA: TGTGCCAGCAGCCCCCTAGAGAGGGGCCCCAAGTTTAGGGGCGGCACAGATACGCAGTATTTT. Amino acid sequence: CASSPLERGPKFRGGTDTQYF.

The chain carries TRBV4-1 and TRBJ1-4, with D unclear. Trimming pared 5 bases from V and 4 bases from J, leaving 17 bases between. CDR1 is MGHRA, CDR2 YSYEKL, per germline. The CDR3 is made up of 16 amino acids. DNA of the CDR3: TGCGCCAGCAGCTCGTGGCCAGGAGGTGGTAATGAAAAACTGTTTTTT. Its protein product is CASSSWPGGGNEKLFF.

J is TRBJ1-2 and V is TRBV4-1, with 7 positions matching TRBD1. This CDR3 contains 18 residues. V gave up 1 base and J gave up 2 bases; unmatched junction bases: 13. The germline V gene has CDR1 MGHRA and CDR2 YSYEKL. The CDR3 sequence is CASSQALPTGTFNYGYTF. CDR3 nucleotide sequence: TGCGCCAGCAGCCAAGCCCTCCCGACAGGGACCTTCAACTATGGCTACACCTTC.

The gene calls are TRBV2 and TRBJ1-5; D remains unclear. V shed 6 bases and J shed 7 bases, with 13 bases lying between them. The length of the CDR3 is 13 residues. Germline loops: CDR1 SNHLY, CDR2 FYNNEI. In nucleotides, the CDR3 is TGTGCCAGCAGGGACCTACCCAGCCAGCCCCAGCATTTT. As protein: CASRDLPSQPQHF.

The chain joins TRBV7-6 to TRBJ1-5; D not resolved. The germline V and J ends were trimmed by 1 base and 4 bases, with 5 bases remaining between them. Germline V gene sequence: CDR1 SGHVS, CDR2 FNYEAQ. CDR3 length equals 13 residues. CDR3 sequence reads: CASSLGENQPQHF. The CDR3 bases are TGTGCCAGCAGCTTAGGGGAGAATCAGCCCCAGCATTTT.

The chain is built from TRBV9 and TRBJ2-5, with D possibly TRBD2 on 6 matching bases. This CDR3 contains 15 residues. Germline V gene lookup returns CDR1 SGDLS and CDR2 YYNGEE. Trimming took 0 bases from V and 2 from J, leaving 11 bases between them. The CDR3 coding sequence is TGTGCCAGCAGCGTAGCGGGACTCACGCAAGAGACCCAGTACTTC. Protein: CASSVAGLTQETQYF. Full variable domain (missing parts from reference TRBV9 and TRBJ2-5): DSGVTQTPKHLITATGQRVTLRCSPRSGDLSVYWYQQSLDQGLQFLIQYYNGEERAKGNILERFSAQQFPDLHSELNLSSLELGDSALYFCASSVAGLTQETQYFGPGTRLLVL.

This chain joins TRBV6-1 and TRBJ2-7, with 9 bases that match TRBD1. Germline trimming cut 2 bases from V and 6 bases from J; bases unmatched to any gene: 11. This CDR3 comprises 16 residues. Germline CDR1 MNHNS, CDR2 SASEGT. The CDR3 spells CASSELGTGYGREQYF. The CDR3 DNA sequence: TGTGCCAGCAGTGAATTAGGGACAGGGTATGGTCGCGAGCAGTACTTC.

The CDR3 spells CASSYTPQAGGALHF. CDR3 DNA: TGTGCCAGCAGTTACACCCCACAGGCAGGAGGGGCCCTCCACTTT. The genes are TRBV6-6 and TRBJ1-6; D is possibly TRBD1 (5 bases). Germline-derived CDR1 and CDR2 are MNHNY and SVGAGI (reference sequence). Trimming took 2 bases from V and 14 from J, leaving 19 bases between them. This CDR3 is built from 15 residues.

V is TRBV6-5 and J is TRBJ2-3; D not certain. This CDR3 comprises 14 residues. The V end was cut by 7 bases, the J end by 4 bases, with 15 bases between. The germline V gene encodes CDR1 MNHEY and CDR2 SVGAGI. CDR3 sequence: CASTRTSRADTQYF. The CDR3 coding sequence is TGTGCCAGCACCCGGACCTCAAGGGCAGATACGCAGTATTTT.

The chain uses TRBV6-1 and TRBJ2-3; 8 bases align to TRBD2. The CDR3 runs to 15 residues. Germline V CDR1 and CDR2: MNHNS, SASEGT. V lost 10 bases to trimming and J lost 4 bases; unmatched junction nucleotides: 13. The CDR3 DNA follows: TGTGCCACTAAGGTCGGTCGGGGGGGCTCAGATACGCAGTATTTT. This sequence encodes CATKVGRGGSDTQYF.

V usage is TRBV4-3 and J usage is TRBJ2-7; 8 bases line up with TRBD1. This CDR3 comprises 16 residues. V dropped 0 bases and J dropped 2; count of bases not matched to a gene: 6. Per germline, CDR1 LGHNA and CDR2 YSLEER. The CDR3: CASSQDRTGKAYEQYF. The CDR3 region has the DNA TGCGCCAGCAGCCAAGACCGGACAGGGAAGGCCTACGAGCAGTACTTC.

The rearrangement uses TRBV25-1 and TRBJ2-6; D not resolved. The CDR3 runs to 14 residues. V gave up 5 bases and J gave up 4 bases, with 9 bases separating them. Looked up from germline, CDR1 is MGHDK and CDR2 is SYGVNS. The CDR3 DNA follows: TGTGCCAGCAGTAAGGTTGCGGGGGCCAACGTCCTGACTTTC. Its translation is CASSKVAGANVLTF. Full variable domain (missing parts from reference TRBV25-1 and TRBJ2-6): EADIYQTPRYLVIGTGKKITLECSQTMGHDKMYWYQQDPGMELHLIHYSYGVNSTEKGDLSSESTVSRIRTEHFPLTLESARPSHTSQYLCASSKVAGANVLTFGAGSRLTVL.

The chain uses TRBV18 and TRBJ2-5; D is possibly TRBD1 (6 bases). V was trimmed by 3 bases and J by 5 bases, leaving 16 bases between them. Germline V gives CDR1 KGHSH, CDR2 LQKENI. CDR3 length: 15 residues. CDR3 sequence reads: CASSPIQGTKETQYF. The CDR3 DNA follows: TGTGCCAGCTCACCCATACAGGGTACCAAGGAGACCCAGTACTTC.

This rearrangement joins TRBV6-5 to TRBJ2-7; D is possibly TRBD2 (5 bases). CDR1 is MNHEY, CDR2 SVGAGI, per germline. The V and J ends lost 7 bases and 0 bases respectively, with 13 bases between them. CDR3 length equals 14 residues. CDR3 nucleotides: TGTGCCAGCACCTCGGACTTCAGCTCCTACGAGCAGTACTTC. Translation: CASTSDFSSYEQYF.

This clone has a handful of counts. This chain links TRBV19 with TRBJ1-1; 7 bases are shared with TRBD1. The CDR3 length is 15 residues. From germline, CDR1 is LNHDA and CDR2 SQIVND (reference sequence). The J segment lost 4 bases and the V segment lost 2 bases, leaving 7 bases of the junction unmatched. CDR3 nucleotide sequence: TGTGCCAGTAGTATACAGGGGGAGGTTTTCACTGAAGCTTTCTTT. It specifies CASSIQGEVFTEAFF.

A single count supports this clone. The genes are TRBV5-5 and TRBJ1-2; TRBD1 matches at 10 bases. Germline V gene data show CDR1 as SGHKS and CDR2 as YYEKEE (reference sequence). V trimming: 5 bases; J trimming: 4 bases; junction bases outside the gene matches: 8. The CDR3 is made up of 15 amino acids. The CDR3 spells CASRPGTGAVYGYTF. DNA of the CDR3: TGTGCCAGCAGGCCCGGGACAGGGGCCGTCTATGGCTACACCTTC. Supplemented by reference TRBV5-5 and TRBJ1-2, the full variable domain reads DAGVTQSPTHLIKTRGQQVTLRCSPISGHKSVSWYQQVLGQGPQFIFQYYEKEERGRGNFPDRFSARQFPNYSSELNVNALLLGDSALYLCASRPGTGAVYGYTFGSGTRLTVV.